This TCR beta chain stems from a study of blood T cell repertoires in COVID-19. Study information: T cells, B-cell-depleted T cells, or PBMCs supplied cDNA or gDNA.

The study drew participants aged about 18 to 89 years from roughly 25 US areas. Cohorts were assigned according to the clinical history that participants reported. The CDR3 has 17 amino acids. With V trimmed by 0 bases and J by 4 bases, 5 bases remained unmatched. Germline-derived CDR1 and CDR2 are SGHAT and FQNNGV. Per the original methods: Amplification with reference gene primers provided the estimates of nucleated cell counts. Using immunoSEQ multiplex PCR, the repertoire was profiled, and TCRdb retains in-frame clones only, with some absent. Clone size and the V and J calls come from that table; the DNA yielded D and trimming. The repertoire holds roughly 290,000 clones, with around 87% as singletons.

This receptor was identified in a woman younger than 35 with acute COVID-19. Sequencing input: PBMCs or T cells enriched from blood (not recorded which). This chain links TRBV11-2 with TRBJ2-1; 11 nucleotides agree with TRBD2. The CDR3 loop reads CASSLDPGTSGYNEQFF. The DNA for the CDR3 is TGTGCCAGCAGCTTAGATCCCGGGACTAGCGGATACAATGAGCAGTTCTTC. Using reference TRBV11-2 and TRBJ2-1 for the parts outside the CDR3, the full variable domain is EAGVAQSPRYKIIEKRQSVAFWCNPISGHATLYWYQQILGQGPKLLIQFQNNGVVDDSQLPKDRFSAERLKGVDSTLKIQPAKLEDSAVYLCASSLDPGTSGYNEQFFGPGTRLTVL.